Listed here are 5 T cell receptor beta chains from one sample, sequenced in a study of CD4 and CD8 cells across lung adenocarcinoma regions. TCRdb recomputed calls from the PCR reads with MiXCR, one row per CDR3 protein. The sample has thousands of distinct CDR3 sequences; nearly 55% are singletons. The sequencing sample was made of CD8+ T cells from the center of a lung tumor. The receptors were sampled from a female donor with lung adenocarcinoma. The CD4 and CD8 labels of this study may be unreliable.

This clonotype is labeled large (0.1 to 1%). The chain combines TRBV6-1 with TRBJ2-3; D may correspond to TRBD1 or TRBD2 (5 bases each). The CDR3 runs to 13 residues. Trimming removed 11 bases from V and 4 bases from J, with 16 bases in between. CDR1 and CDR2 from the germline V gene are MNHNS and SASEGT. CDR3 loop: CASTTGDPDTQYF. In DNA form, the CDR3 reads TGTGCCTCCACTACCGGGGACCCAGATACGCAGTATTTT.

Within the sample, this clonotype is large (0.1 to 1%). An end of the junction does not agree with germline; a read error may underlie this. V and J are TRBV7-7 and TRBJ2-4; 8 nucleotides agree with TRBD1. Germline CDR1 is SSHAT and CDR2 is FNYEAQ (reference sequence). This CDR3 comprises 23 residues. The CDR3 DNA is TGTGCTAGCAGCTTAGCCTCGAGAAGGACCGGGACAGGCCTATCTCTAGCCAAAAACATTCAGTACTTC. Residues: CASSLASRRTGTGLSLAKNIQYF.

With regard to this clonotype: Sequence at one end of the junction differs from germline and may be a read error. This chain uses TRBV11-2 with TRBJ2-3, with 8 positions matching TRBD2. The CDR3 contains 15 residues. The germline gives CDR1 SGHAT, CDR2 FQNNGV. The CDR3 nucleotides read TGTGCCAGGAGCTTCGGGGGGGGGCCTGTAGAGACGCAGTATTTC. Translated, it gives CARSFGGGPVETQYF.

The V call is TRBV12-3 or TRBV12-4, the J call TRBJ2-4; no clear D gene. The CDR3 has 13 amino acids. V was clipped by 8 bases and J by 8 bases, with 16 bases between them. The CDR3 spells CASGLRSEDIQYF. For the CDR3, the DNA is TGTGCCAGCGGTCTGCGGAGTGAGGACATTCAGTACTTC.

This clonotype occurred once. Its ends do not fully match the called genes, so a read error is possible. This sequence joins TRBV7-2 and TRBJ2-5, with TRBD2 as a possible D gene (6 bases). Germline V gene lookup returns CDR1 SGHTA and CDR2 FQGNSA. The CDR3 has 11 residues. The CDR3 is CASLAQEIQYF. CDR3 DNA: TGTGCCAGCCTAGCGCAAGAGATCCAGTACTTC.